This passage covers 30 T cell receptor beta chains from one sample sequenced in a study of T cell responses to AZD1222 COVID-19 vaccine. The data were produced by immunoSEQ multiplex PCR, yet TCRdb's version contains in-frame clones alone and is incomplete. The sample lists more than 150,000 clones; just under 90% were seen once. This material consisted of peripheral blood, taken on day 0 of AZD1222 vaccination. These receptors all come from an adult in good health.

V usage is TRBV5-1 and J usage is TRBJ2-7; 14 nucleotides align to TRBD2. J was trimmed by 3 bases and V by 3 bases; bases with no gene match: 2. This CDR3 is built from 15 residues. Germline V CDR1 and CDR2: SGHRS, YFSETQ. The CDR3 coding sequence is TGCGCCAGCAGCTGGGGGACTAGCGGGAGCTACGAGCAGTACTTC. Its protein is CASSWGTSGSYEQYF.

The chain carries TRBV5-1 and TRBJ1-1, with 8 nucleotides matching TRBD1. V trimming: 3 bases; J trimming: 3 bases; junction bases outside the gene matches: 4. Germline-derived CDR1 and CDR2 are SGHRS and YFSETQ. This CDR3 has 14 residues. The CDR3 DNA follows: TGCGCCAGCAGCTCGGACAGGGCTGACACTGAAGCTTTCTTT. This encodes CASSSDRADTEAFF.

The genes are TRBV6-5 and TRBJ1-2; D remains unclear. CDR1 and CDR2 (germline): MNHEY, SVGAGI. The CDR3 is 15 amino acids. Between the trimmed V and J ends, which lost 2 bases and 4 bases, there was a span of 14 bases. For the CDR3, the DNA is TGTGCCAGCAGTTACGCGGCGTCGGTCTCCTATGGCTACACCTTC. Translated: CASSYAASVSYGYTF.

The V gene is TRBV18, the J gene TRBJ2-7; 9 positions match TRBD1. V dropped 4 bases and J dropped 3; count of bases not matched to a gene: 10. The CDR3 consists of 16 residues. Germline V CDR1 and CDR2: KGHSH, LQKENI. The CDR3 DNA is TGTGCCAGCTCACTTAAAACCGGGACAGGGTTCTACGAGCAGTACTTC. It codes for CASSLKTGTGFYEQYF.

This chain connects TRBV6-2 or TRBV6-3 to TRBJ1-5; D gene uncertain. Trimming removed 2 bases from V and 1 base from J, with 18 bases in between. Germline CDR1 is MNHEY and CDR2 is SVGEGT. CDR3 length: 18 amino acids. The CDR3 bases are TGTGCCAGCAGTTACGTTGGGCCAGGCATAGGGAGCAATCAGCCCCAGCATTTT. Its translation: CASSYVGPGIGSNQPQHF.

The DNA of the CDR3 is TGCGCCAGCAACTGGGGCAGTTCCCGCGAGCAGTACTTC. Encoded protein: CASNWGSSREQYF. This chain joins TRBV5-1 and TRBJ2-7, with a possible D match to TRBD1 (5 bases). The CDR3 is 13 residues long. Germline V gene data show CDR1 as SGHRS and CDR2 as YFSETQ. The V gene lost 6 bases and the J gene lost 6 bases, with 16 bases spanning the gap.

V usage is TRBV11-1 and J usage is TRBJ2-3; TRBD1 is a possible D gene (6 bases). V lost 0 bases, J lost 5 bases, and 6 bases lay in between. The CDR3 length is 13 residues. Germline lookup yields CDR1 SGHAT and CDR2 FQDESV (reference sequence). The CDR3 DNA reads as TGTGCCAGCAGCTTAGCCAGGGGAGATACGCAGTATTTT. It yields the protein CASSLARGDTQYF.

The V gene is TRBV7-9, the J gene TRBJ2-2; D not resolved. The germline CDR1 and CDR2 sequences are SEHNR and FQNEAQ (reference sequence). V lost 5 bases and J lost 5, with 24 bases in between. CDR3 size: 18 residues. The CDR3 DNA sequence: TGTGCCAGCAGCCAAATCGCTGTACTATCGTTCAGTACCGGGGAGCTGTTTTTT. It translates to CASSQIAVLSFSTGELFF.

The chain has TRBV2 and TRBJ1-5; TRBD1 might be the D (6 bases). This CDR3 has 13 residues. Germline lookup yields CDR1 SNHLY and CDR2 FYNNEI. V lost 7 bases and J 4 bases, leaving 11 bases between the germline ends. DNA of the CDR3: TGTGCCAGCATGCCGGACAGAAATCAGCCCCAGCATTTT. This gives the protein CASMPDRNQPQHF.

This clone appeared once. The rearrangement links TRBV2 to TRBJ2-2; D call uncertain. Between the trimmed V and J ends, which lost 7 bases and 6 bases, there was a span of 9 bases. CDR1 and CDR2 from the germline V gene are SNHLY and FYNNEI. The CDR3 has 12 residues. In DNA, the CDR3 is TGTGCCAGCACCCCAAATTCCGGGGAGCTGTTTTTT. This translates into CASTPNSGELFF.

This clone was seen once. CDR3 bases: TGTGCCAGCAGTGAAGCCAGGGACTCCTACAATGAGCAGTTCTTC. Translating gives CASSEARDSYNEQFF. The chain joins TRBV6-1 to TRBJ2-1, with D possibly TRBD1 on 5 matching bases. V was clipped by 0 bases and J by 0 bases, with 6 bases between them. Germline V CDR1 and CDR2: MNHNS, SASEGT. This CDR3 has 15 amino acids.

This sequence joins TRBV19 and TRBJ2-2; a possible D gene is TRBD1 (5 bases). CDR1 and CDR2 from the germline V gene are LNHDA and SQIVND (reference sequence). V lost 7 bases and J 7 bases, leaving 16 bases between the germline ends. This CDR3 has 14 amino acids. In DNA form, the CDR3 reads TGTGCCAGTAAAGGGGCAGAGCTTCACGGGGAGCTGTTTTTT. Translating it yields CASKGAELHGELFF.

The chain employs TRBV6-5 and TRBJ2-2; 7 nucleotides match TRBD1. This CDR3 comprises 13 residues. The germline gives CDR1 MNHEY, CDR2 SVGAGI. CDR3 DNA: TGTGTTACGAGGGGGCCGAACACCGGGGAGCTGTTTTTT. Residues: CVTRGPNTGELFF.

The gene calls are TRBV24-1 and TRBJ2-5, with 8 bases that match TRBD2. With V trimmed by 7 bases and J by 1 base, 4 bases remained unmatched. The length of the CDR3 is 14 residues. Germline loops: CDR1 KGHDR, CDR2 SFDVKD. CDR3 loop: CATSQGTSQETQYF. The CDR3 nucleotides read TGTGCCACCAGCCAGGGGACTAGCCAAGAGACCCAGTACTTC.

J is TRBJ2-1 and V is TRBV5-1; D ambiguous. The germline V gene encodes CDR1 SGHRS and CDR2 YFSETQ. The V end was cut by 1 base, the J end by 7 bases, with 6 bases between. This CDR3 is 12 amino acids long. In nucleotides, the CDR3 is TGCGCCAGCAGCTTGACTCTTAATGAGCAGTTCTTC. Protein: CASSLTLNEQFF.

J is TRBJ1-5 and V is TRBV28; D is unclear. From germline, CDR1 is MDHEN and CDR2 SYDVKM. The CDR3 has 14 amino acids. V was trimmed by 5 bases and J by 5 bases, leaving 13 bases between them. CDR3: CASSALRGYQPQHF. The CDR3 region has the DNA TGTGCCAGCAGTGCCCTAAGAGGGTATCAGCCCCAGCATTTT.

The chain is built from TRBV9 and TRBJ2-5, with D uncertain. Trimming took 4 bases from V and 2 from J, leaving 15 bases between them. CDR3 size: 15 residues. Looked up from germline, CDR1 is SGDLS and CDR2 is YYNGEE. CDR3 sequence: CASSPGTARQETQYF. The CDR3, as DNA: TGTGCCAGCAGCCCCGGAACGGCCCGTCAAGAGACCCAGTACTTC.

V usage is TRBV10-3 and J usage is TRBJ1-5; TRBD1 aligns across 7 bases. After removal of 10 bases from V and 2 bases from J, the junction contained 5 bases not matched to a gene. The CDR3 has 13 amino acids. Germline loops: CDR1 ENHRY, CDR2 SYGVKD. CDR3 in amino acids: CATGTVGNQPQHF. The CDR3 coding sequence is TGTGCCACCGGGACAGTCGGCAATCAGCCCCAGCATTTT.

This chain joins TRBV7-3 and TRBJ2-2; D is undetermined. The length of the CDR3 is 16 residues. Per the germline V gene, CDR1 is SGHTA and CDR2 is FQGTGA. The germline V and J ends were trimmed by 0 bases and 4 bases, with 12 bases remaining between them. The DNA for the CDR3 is TGTGCCAGCAGCTTAACTAGCTCCAGAGGCACCGGGGAGCTGTTTTTT. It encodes CASSLTSSRGTGELFF.

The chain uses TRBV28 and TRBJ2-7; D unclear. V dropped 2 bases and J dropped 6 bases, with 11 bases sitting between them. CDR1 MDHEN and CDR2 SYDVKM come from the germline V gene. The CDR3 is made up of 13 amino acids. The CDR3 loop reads CASSLTSAGEQYF. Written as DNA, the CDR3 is TGTGCCAGCAGTTTAACTTCAGCAGGCGAGCAGTACTTC.

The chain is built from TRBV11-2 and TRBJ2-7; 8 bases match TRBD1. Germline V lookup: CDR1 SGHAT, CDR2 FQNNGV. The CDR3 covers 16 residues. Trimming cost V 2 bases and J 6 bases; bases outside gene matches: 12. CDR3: CASSLYSGQGASEQYF. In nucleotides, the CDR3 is TGTGCCAGCAGCTTATACTCTGGGCAGGGGGCCTCCGAGCAGTACTTC.

The CDR3 DNA is TGTGCCAGCAGCACCGGACAGGGTGCGGGTGGCTACACCTTC. It codes for CASSTGQGAGGYTF. This chain uses TRBV7-9 with TRBJ1-2; 8 bases are a match to TRBD1. V gave up 5 bases and J gave up 7 bases; unmatched junction bases: 9. The CDR3 has 14 amino acids. The germline V gene has CDR1 SEHNR and CDR2 FQNEAQ (reference sequence).

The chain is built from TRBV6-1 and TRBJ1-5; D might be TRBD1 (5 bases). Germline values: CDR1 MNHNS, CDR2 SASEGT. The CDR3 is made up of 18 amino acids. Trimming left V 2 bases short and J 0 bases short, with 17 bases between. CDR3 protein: CASSETRQLAYSNQPQHF. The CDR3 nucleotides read TGTGCCAGCAGTGAAACACGACAGTTGGCCTATAGCAATCAGCCCCAGCATTTT.

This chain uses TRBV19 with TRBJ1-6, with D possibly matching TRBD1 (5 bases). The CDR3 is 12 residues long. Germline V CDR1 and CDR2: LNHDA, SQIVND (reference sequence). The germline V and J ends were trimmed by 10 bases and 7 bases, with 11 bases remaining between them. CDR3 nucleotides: TGTGCCACCGGACAAACCAATTCACCCCTCCACTTT. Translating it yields CATGQTNSPLHF.

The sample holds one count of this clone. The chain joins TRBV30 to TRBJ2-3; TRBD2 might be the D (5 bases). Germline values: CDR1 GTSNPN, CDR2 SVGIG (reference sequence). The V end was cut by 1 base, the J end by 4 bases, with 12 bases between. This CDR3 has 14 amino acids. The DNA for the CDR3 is TGTGCCTGGAGTGCGGACTGGGGTTCAGATACGCAGTATTTT. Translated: CAWSADWGSDTQYF.

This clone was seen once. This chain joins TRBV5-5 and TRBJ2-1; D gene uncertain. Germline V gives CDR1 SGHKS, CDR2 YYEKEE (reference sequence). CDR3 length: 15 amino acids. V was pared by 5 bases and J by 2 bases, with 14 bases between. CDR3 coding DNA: TGTGCCAGCAGTTTAGCTACCGATACCTACAATGAGCAGTTCTTC. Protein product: CASSLATDTYNEQFF.

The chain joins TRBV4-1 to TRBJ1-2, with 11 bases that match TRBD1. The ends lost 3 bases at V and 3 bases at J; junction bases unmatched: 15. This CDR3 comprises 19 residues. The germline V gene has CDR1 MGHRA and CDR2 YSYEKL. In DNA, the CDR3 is TGCGCCAGCAGCCATTTACCGGGACAGGGGGTGGCAGTTGACTATGGCTACACCTTC. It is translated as CASSHLPGQGVAVDYGYTF.

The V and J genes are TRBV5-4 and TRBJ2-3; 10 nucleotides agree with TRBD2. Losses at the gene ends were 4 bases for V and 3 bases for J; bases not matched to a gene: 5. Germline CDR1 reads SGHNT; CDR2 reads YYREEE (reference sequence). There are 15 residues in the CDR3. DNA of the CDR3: TGTGCCAGCAGCCGCGTGGGACTAGCGACAGATACGCAGTATTTT. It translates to CASSRVGLATDTQYF.

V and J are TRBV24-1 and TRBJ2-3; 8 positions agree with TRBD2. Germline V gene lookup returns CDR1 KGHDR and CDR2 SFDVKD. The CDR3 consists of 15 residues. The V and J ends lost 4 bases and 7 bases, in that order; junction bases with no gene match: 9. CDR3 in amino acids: CATSDAAGGVNTQYF. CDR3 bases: TGTGCCACCAGTGACGCGGCGGGGGGCGTGAATACGCAGTATTTT.

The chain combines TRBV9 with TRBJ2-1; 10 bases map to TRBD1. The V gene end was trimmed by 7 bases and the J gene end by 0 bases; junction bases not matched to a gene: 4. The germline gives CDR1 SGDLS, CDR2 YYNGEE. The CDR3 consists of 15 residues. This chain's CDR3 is CASSWTGGSYNEQFF. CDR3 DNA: TGTGCCAGCTCTTGGACAGGGGGCTCCTACAATGAGCAGTTCTTC. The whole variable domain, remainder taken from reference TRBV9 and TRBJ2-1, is DSGVTQTPKHLITATGQRVTLRCSPRSGDLSVYWYQQSLDQGLQFLIQYYNGEERAKGNILERFSAQQFPDLHSELNLSSLELGDSALYFCASSWTGGSYNEQFFGPGTRLTVL.